A single sample is the source of the 20 T cell receptor beta chains below, sequenced in a study of blood T cell repertoires in COVID-19. This table comes from immunoSEQ multiplex PCR, and its TCRdb copy is limited to in-frame clones, with some not included. This sample carries 100,000 or so clones, approximately 89% of them seen once, and the ten largest clones take roughly 11%. Specimen: peripheral blood. All receptors come from a young woman with acute or convalescent COVID-19.

V is TRBV5-4 and J is TRBJ2-3, with D tentatively TRBD1 (5 bases). Germline V gives CDR1 SGHNT, CDR2 YYREEE (reference sequence). This CDR3 has 16 residues. Trimming took off 0 bases at V and 2 bases at J, with 13 bases between the two ends. The CDR3 region is CASSLEGPGNTDTQYF. The CDR3 DNA reads TGTGCCAGCAGCTTGGAGGGGCCAGGGAACACAGATACGCAGTATTTT. Looking up the rest from reference TRBV5-4 and TRBJ2-3 gives the full variable domain: ETGVTQSPTHLIKTRGQQVTLRCSSQSGHNTVSWYQQALGQGPQFIFQYYREEENGRGNFPPRFSGLQFPNYSSELNVNALELDDSALYLCASSLEGPGNTDTQYFGPGTRLTVL.

This clone has more than one count but fewer than ten. This chain joins TRBV12-5 and TRBJ1-1; D gene uncertain. Germline CDR1 and CDR2: LGHNT and FRNRAP. CDR3 size: 14 residues. Trimming removed 4 bases at V and 6 bases at J, with 15 bases between. CDR3 region: CASGWKDGVPEAFF. In nucleotides, the CDR3 is TGTGCTAGTGGTTGGAAGGACGGGGTCCCTGAAGCTTTCTTT.

V gene TRBV6-4 combines with J gene TRBJ2-3; 8 bases are a match to TRBD2. The CDR3 sequence is 15 residues long. V gave up 5 bases and J gave up 4 bases; unmatched junction bases: 8. The V gene's germline CDR1 is MRHNA and CDR2 SNTAGT. The CDR3 nucleotides are TGTGCCAGCAGTCGGAACCCGCGGGGGGCAGATACGCAGTATTTT. Residues: CASSRNPRGADTQYF.

The rearrangement joins TRBV4-1 to TRBJ1-2; maybe TRBD1 (5 bases). The V gene lost 1 base and the J gene lost 2 bases, with 14 bases spanning the gap. This CDR3 contains 16 residues. Germline loops: CDR1 MGHRA, CDR2 YSYEKL. As DNA, the CDR3 is TGCGCCAGCAGCCAAGGATGGGGGAGGGACAACTATGGCTACACCTTC. Protein: CASSQGWGRDNYGYTF.

This sequence joins TRBV28 and TRBJ1-2; 7 positions agree with TRBD1. CDR1 is MDHEN and CDR2 is SYDVKM in the germline V gene. V shed 2 bases, J shed 1 base, and the junction held 16 bases outside the gene matches. This CDR3 spans 19 amino acids. CDR3 protein: CASSLARDSLVLDNYGYTF. The CDR3 nucleotides read TGTGCCAGCAGTTTAGCGAGGGACAGTTTGGTTCTTGATAACTATGGCTACACCTTC.

In its sample, this clone was seen once. J is TRBJ2-3 and V is TRBV28, with D possibly TRBD1 on 5 matching bases. CDR1 and CDR2 from the germline V gene are MDHEN and SYDVKM. Between the trimmed V and J ends, which lost 3 bases and 7 bases, there was a span of 20 bases. This CDR3 is 16 amino acids long. CDR3 residues: CASSLSTGGSGHTQYF. CDR3 DNA sequence: TGTGCCAGCAGTTTGTCTACAGGTGGTAGTGGGCATACGCAGTATTTT.

Here the CDR3 DNA reads TGTGCCAGCAGCGTAGAGGATCGAGGAGCGGGGGGCGAGCAGTACTTC. This codes for CASSVEDRGAGGEQYF. The chain recombines TRBV9 with TRBJ2-7, with 9 positions matching TRBD2. The CDR3 covers 16 residues. The germline gives CDR1 SGDLS, CDR2 YYNGEE. Trimming at V came to 0 bases and at J to 6 bases, leaving 10 bases not matched to a gene. The full variable domain, rest sourced from reference TRBV9 and TRBJ2-7, is DSGVTQTPKHLITATGQRVTLRCSPRSGDLSVYWYQQSLDQGLQFLIQYYNGEERAKGNILERFSAQQFPDLHSELNLSSLELGDSALYFCASSVEDRGAGGEQYFGPGTRLTVT.

The V call is TRBV6-4, the J call TRBJ1-2; 8 bases map to TRBD1. CDR3 length equals 15 residues. The germline gives CDR1 MRHNA, CDR2 SNTAGT. After removal of 4 bases from V and 8 bases from J, the junction contained 12 bases not matched to a gene. The CDR3 loop reads CASSVSTGAIGGYTF. CDR3 DNA: TGTGCCAGCAGTGTCTCGACAGGGGCCATCGGGGGCTACACCTTC.

The chain uses TRBV11-2 and TRBJ1-2, with D unresolved. V dropped 5 bases and J dropped 6 bases, with 19 bases sitting between them. The CDR3 extends over 15 amino acids. Germline CDR1 and CDR2: SGHAT and FQNNGV. The DNA for the CDR3 is TGTGCCAGCAGCCCATCTCGGAGTAACCGGAATGGCTACACCTTC. It is translated as CASSPSRSNRNGYTF.

The rearrangement joins TRBV4-1 to TRBJ2-7; TRBD1 matches at 7 bases. V lost 4 bases and J lost 2; bases outside the gene matches: 8. CDR3 size: 15 residues. Germline CDR1 MGHRA, CDR2 YSYEKL. DNA for the CDR3: TGCGCCAGCAGCCTTGCACCGGGACAGACCTACGAGCAGTACTTC. Translating it yields CASSLAPGQTYEQYF.

The rearrangement links TRBV2 to TRBJ1-6, with D unclear. The CDR3 consists of 14 residues. The germline CDR1 and CDR2 sequences are SNHLY and FYNNEI. Trimming removed 0 bases at V and 12 bases at J, with 12 bases between. Here the CDR3 reads CASSEARLSLPLHF. The DNA of the CDR3 is TGTGCCAGCAGTGAAGCGCGGTTGAGCTTACCCCTCCACTTT.

The chain has TRBV7-9 and TRBJ1-3; a weak D match, TRBD1 (5 bases). The CDR3 runs 15 residues. With 5 bases removed from V and 0 bases from J, the gap between germline ends came to 11 bases. The germline V gene has CDR1 SEHNR and CDR2 FQNEAQ (reference sequence). The CDR3 DNA sequence: TGTGCCAGCAGCCCCCGACAGCGCTCTGGAAACACCATATATTTT. As protein: CASSPRQRSGNTIYF.

This clone has only one observation. The chain joins TRBV5-8 to TRBJ1-4; a possible D gene is TRBD1 (5 bases). Germline CDR1 SGHTS, CDR2 YDEGEE. The CDR3 totals 16 residues. Deletions cut 0 bases from V and 5 bases from J, with 14 bases between. DNA for the CDR3: TGTGCCAGCAGCTTGGGTCAGGGATGGGCAAATGAAAAACTGTTTTTT. This gives the protein CASSLGQGWANEKLFF.

This clone occurred once. This chain uses TRBV12-3 or TRBV12-4 with TRBJ1-1; 8 bases map to TRBD1. Unmatched junction bases numbered 1, after V lost 5 bases and J lost 5 bases. The CDR3 runs 12 residues. CDR3 bases: TGTGCCAGCAGTACAGGGGGGACTGAAGCTTTCTTT. As protein: CASSTGGTEAFF.

As DNA, the CDR3 is TGTGCCTGGAGTGTACCCGGGACAGCTTATGGCTACACCTTC. Its protein product is CAWSVPGTAYGYTF. The gene calls are TRBV30 and TRBJ1-2; TRBD1 matches 7 bases. CDR1 and CDR2 from the germline V gene are GTSNPN and SVGIG (reference sequence). The CDR3 spans 14 residues. J was trimmed by 5 bases and V by 0 bases; bases with no gene match: 6. Drawing the rest from reference TRBV30 and TRBJ1-2, the complete variable domain is SQTIHQWPATLVQPVGSPLSLECTVEGTSNPNLYWYRQAAGRGLQLLFYSVGIGQISSEVPQNLSASRPQDRQFILSSKKLLLSDSGFYLCAWSVPGTAYGYTFGSGTRLTVV.

CDR3 sequence: CATSGGTGPLAGQYF. In DNA, the CDR3 is TGTGCCACCAGTGGAGGCACAGGGCCCTTAGCGGGGCAGTACTTC. This chain joins TRBV24-1 and TRBJ2-7; D perhaps matches TRBD2 (7 bases). The germline gives CDR1 KGHDR, CDR2 SFDVKD. This CDR3 is built from 15 residues. V gave up 5 bases and J gave up 9 bases, with 22 bases separating them.

The CDR3 loop is CASSRTGDYEQYF. The CDR3 nucleotides are TGTGCCAGCAGCCGGACAGGAGACTACGAGCAGTACTTC. The genes are TRBV6-5 and TRBJ2-7, with TRBD1 matching over 7 bases. The germline V gene encodes CDR1 MNHEY and CDR2 SVGAGI. The CDR3 contains 13 residues. The V segment lost 6 bases and the J segment 3 bases; nucleotides outside the gene matches: 5.

The chain employs TRBV2 and TRBJ1-1; D remains unclear. The CDR3 totals 15 residues. The V gene's germline CDR1 is SNHLY and CDR2 FYNNEI. Between the trimmed V and J ends, which lost 4 bases and 0 bases, there was a span of 12 bases. CDR3 protein: CASSALPKLNTEAFF. The CDR3 nucleotides read TGTGCCAGCAGTGCTCTACCTAAGTTGAACACTGAAGCTTTCTTT.

The genes are TRBV11-1 and TRBJ1-1; no clear D gene. Trimming shortened V by 6 bases and J by 2 bases, and 13 bases separated the two germline ends. The germline CDR1 and CDR2 sequences are SGHAT and FQDESV (reference sequence). The CDR3 runs 14 residues. In DNA, the CDR3 is TGTGCCAGCAGTTTCGGACTGGTTAACACTGAAGCTTTCTTT. This codes for CASSFGLVNTEAFF.

The CDR3 loop is CASSIVKDSQPQHF. The CDR3 DNA reads as TGTGCCAGTAGTATAGTGAAGGACAGTCAGCCCCAGCATTTT. The chain joins TRBV19 to TRBJ1-5; perhaps TRBD1 as D (6 bases). This CDR3 spans 14 amino acids. The germline V gene has CDR1 LNHDA and CDR2 SQIVND (reference sequence). V was pared by 1 base and J by 6 bases, with 10 bases between. Filled out from reference TRBV19 and TRBJ1-5, the complete variable domain reads DGGITQSPKYLFRKEGQNVTLSCEQNLNHDAMYWYRQDPGQGLRLIYYSQIVNDFQKGDIAEGYSVSREKKESFPLTVTSAQKNPTAFYLCASSIVKDSQPQHFGDGTRLSIL.